This T cell receptor beta chain is from a study of patients and donors after allogeneic stem cell transplantation. MiXCR, applied by TCRdb to the RT-PCR reads, yields one record per CDR3 protein. The table shows 200,000 to 250,000 distinct CDR3 sequences, with roughly an eighth occurring only once. The CDR3 loop spans 14 amino acids. CDR1 SEHNR and CDR2 FQNEAQ come from the germline V gene (reference sequence). Trimming removed 5 bases from V and 3 bases from J; junction bases left unmatched: 5. At least ten counts were recorded for this clonotype. The chain recombines TRBV7-9 with TRBJ2-3; 7 positions match TRBD2. This clonotype originated in a human donor who was either an allogeneic HSCT recipient or a stem cell or donor lymphocyte infusion donor (not recorded which). It is not recorded whose cells these are; they may come from a transplant donor. The sequencing sample was made of blood, either unsorted or a sorted T cell fraction (not recorded which). The CDR3 bases are TGTGCCAGCAGCGTGACTAGCAGTACAGATACGCAGTATTTT. Translation gives CASSVTSSTDTQYF.